This T cell receptor beta chain came from a study of blood T cell repertoires in COVID-19 (dated by TCRdb to the early 2020s). Background on the whole study: Samples covering the acute and convalescent phases of COVID-19 were provided by collaborators in the United States, Italy and Spain. The prospective study material was composed of cDNA or gDNA derived from T cells, B-cell-depleted T cells, or PBMCs. Subjects who had been exposed to COVID-19, were actively infected with it, or had recovered from it provided the deeply sampled blood TCRbeta repertoires that made up the dataset. A freely available public database, intended as a resource for researchers studying the immune response to SARS-CoV-2, is where the repertoires were released. Samples came from the ongoing ImmuneRACE study (first 160 participants) plus 1,254 subjects from 6 global collaborators. A de-identified subject ID, COVID-19 status, age in years and sex were almost always included in the sample metadata. Where available, HLA class I and class II types were obtained from metadata supplied by the sample provider rather than from assay-based typing.

TCRbeta CDR3 regions were amplified from genomic DNA by means of the immunoSEQ Assay, a bias-controlled multiplex PCR. Processing in the source paper ran as follows. Within the assay, amplification of reference gene primers was used to estimate how many nucleated cells each sample contained. Sequence reads were collapsed and filtered to measure the absolute abundance of every unique TCRbeta CDR3 rearrangement. For each sample, productive Simpson clonality was calculated by taking the square root of Simpson's diversity index across productive rearrangements. This immuneACCESS table, as held by TCRdb, lists in-frame sequences with V and J called but not all clones. Of the missing ones, under half trace to an unresolved V gene in checked studies; the others have no known cause. V and J calls and clone size are those listed in that table; D and trimming were worked out from the DNA. The sample table contains some 250,000 clones; only one count was recorded for approximately 85% of them. About 1.9% of the sample comes from the top ten.

In the prospective study, participants were about 18 to 95 years old, resided in fewer than 25 geographic areas of the United States, and were enrolled through a virtual design. In the prospective study, cohorts were assigned on the basis of participant-reported clinical history obtained from a screening survey and a study questionnaire. For ImmuneRACE Cohort 3, a participant was defined as recovered based on two consecutive negative NP/OP PCR tests, clearance by a healthcare professional, or resolution of symptoms. Each participant in the prospective study had whole blood, serum and a nasopharyngeal or oropharyngeal swab collected by mobile phlebotomists. Prospective study participants could optionally give additional blood draws and questionnaires over an approximately 2-month period. Before DNA extraction, prospective study blood samples were shipped either frozen or at room temperature. What the research found in general, with its limitations: How much clinical and demographic metadata was included differed by source and by participant, and the metadata was provided uncurated.

Details on this clone: Its antigen remains undetermined. Qualities for individual bases were not recorded, and no much larger clone is one base off.

The sample comprised PBMCs or T cells enriched from blood (not recorded which). This TCR derives from a woman in her fifties or sixties who had recovered from COVID-19.

The CDR3 reads CASSQVPPVDSNQPQHF. The DNA is as follows: TGTGCCAGCAGCCAAGTCCCCCCAGTCGATAGCAATCAGCCCCAGCATTTT. The chain is made from TRBV4-2 and TRBJ1-5, with the D gene not confidently named. The germline V gene yields LGHNA for CDR1 and YNFKEQ for CDR2. The CDR3, from cysteine to phenylalanine, totals 17 residues. This entry keeps only the CDR3 DNA: 51 bases, framed from base 1. V is pared back by 1 base and J by 0 bases, with 13 bases lying between the germline termini.